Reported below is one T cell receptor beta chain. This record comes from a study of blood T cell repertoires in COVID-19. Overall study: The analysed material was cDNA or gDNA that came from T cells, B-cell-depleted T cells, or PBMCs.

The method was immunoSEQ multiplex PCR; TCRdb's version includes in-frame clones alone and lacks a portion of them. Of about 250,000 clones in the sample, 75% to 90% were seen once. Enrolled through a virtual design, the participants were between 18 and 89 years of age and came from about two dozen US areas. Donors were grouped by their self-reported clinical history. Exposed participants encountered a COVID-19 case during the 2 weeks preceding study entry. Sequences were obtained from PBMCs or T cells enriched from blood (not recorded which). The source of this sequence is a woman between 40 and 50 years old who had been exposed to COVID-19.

The CDR3 region is CASSYVRGVDSPLHF. The CDR3 DNA follows: TGTGCCAGCAGTTACGTCCGGGGGGTGGATTCACCCCTCCACTTT. The chain couples TRBV6-2 or TRBV6-3 to TRBJ1-6; D is perhaps TRBD1 (5 bases). Deletions cut 2 bases from V and 8 bases from J, with 13 bases between. The CDR3 is 15 residues long. The germline V gene encodes CDR1 MNHEY and CDR2 SVGEGT.